The present entry profiles one T cell receptor beta chain with its context. These data belong to a study of blood T cell repertoires in COVID-19. Looking at the study overall: There were acute and convalescent COVID-19 samples, and they came from the United States, Italy and Spain. The analysed material was cDNA or gDNA that came from T cells, B-cell-depleted T cells, or PBMCs.

Study processing details: Nucleated cell number was recorded as an estimate derived from reference gene primer amplification. Generated by immunoSEQ multiplex PCR, the TCRdb table keeps only in-frame clones and is missing some. The D gene and trimming were derived from the DNA, and the V and J assignments and clone size from that table. The data hold around 220,000 clones, with roughly 82% observed a single time. The germline CDR1 and CDR2 sequences are MDHEN and SYDVKM. The CDR3 is made up of 16 amino acids. The ends lost 3 bases at V and 8 bases at J; junction bases unmatched: 16. This TCR was recovered from a woman older than 75 with active or convalescent COVID-19. The material sequenced was peripheral blood. This chain joins TRBV28 and TRBJ2-7; TRBD1 agrees at 7 bases. The CDR3 reads CASSFPGTASSEKQYF. The CDR3 region has the DNA TGTGCCAGCAGTTTCCCGGGGACAGCGAGTTCTGAGAAGCAGTACTTC.